These 17 T cell receptor beta chains were sequenced from one sample in a study of CD4 T cells in relation to SARS-CoV-2 and coronaviruses. Their antigens remain unidentified. Clones were sequenced by immunoSEQ multiplex PCR, and TCRdb holds only the in-frame ones, with some missing. The profile shows 41,000 or so clones, over 75% of them singletons. The sample consisted of naive CD4+ T cells from PBMCs, cultured in vitro. As for subset: naive CD4+ T cells isolated by negative enrichment. The source of these receptors is an adult with COVID-19.

The chain joins TRBV2 to TRBJ1-1, with D possibly matching TRBD1 (5 bases). The CDR3 is 16 amino acids. The germline V and J ends were trimmed by 4 bases and 1 base, with 16 bases remaining between them. In germline, CDR1 is SNHLY, CDR2 FYNNEI. The CDR3 DNA reads as TGTGCCAGCAGTGTGCGACAGCCAGATTCGAACACTGAAGCTTTCTTT. Residues: CASSVRQPDSNTEAFF.

The chain links TRBV9 to TRBJ2-2, with TRBD2 identical over 9 bases. CDR1 and CDR2 (germline): SGDLS, YYNGEE. The CDR3 contains 17 residues. The trim removed 5 bases at V and 5 bases at J, leaving 13 bases unmatched. CDR3 bases: TGTGCCAGCAGTTCTCAAGCGGGAGGCGGTTGGACCGGGGAGCTGTTTTTT. This encodes CASSSQAGGGWTGELFF.

The V and J genes are TRBV30 and TRBJ1-6, with D possibly TRBD1 on 5 matching bases. The CDR3 has 13 amino acids. Germline V gene lookup returns CDR1 GTSNPN and CDR2 SVGIG (reference sequence). Between the trimmed V and J ends, which lost 1 base and 7 bases, there was a span of 8 bases. Here the CDR3 reads CAWSGRDNSPLHF. CDR3 DNA sequence: TGTGCCTGGAGTGGCAGGGACAATTCACCCCTCCACTTT.

The V call is TRBV4-3, the J call TRBJ2-7; tentatively, D is TRBD2 (6 bases). There are 16 residues in the CDR3. The germline CDR1 and CDR2 sequences are LGHNA and YSLEER. Deletions cut 0 bases from V and 1 base from J, with 13 bases between. The CDR3 region is CASSQDPAGLSYEQYF. The DNA for the CDR3 is TGCGCCAGCAGCCAAGATCCAGCGGGCCTTTCCTACGAGCAGTACTTC.

The chain recombines TRBV2 with TRBJ2-3; D call uncertain. There are 13 residues in the CDR3. Per the germline V gene, CDR1 is SNHLY and CDR2 is FYNNEI. Trimming removed 7 bases at V and 3 bases at J, with 11 bases between. The CDR3 spells CASMVGETDTQYF. For the CDR3, the DNA is TGTGCCAGCATGGTCGGAGAAACAGATACGCAGTATTTT.

CDR3 protein: CATSDSGTSGSQAQYF. In DNA, the CDR3 is TGTGCCACCAGTGATTCCGGGACTAGCGGGTCCCAAGCCCAGTACTTC. The genes are TRBV24-1 and TRBJ2-5; 12 bases are a match to TRBD2. The CDR3 is made up of 16 amino acids. Trimming removed 2 bases from V and 9 bases from J; junction bases left unmatched: 9. In germline, CDR1 is KGHDR, CDR2 SFDVKD.

The rearrangement links TRBV28 to TRBJ1-1, with D maybe TRBD1 (6 bases). Trimming shortened V by 5 bases and J by 6 bases, and 13 bases separated the two germline ends. CDR1 is MDHEN and CDR2 is SYDVKM in the germline V gene. This CDR3 has 13 residues. The CDR3 sequence: CASSTLRGPEAFF. CDR3 sequence (DNA): TGTGCCAGCAGTACCCTACGGGGGCCTGAAGCTTTCTTT.

The gene calls are TRBV28 and TRBJ1-5, with D possibly TRBD1 on 5 matching bases. This CDR3 spans 12 amino acids. In germline, CDR1 is MDHEN, CDR2 SYDVKM. V lost 8 bases and J 4 bases, leaving 9 bases between the germline ends. The DNA for the CDR3 is TGTGCCAGCGCCGGGGGAAATCAGCCCCAGCATTTT. Translation: CASAGGNQPQHF.

This chain connects TRBV7-9 to TRBJ2-5; 14 nucleotides line up with TRBD2. With 4 bases clipped from V and 5 bases from J, the junction kept 6 bases outside the gene matches. The CDR3 totals 16 residues. Germline values: CDR1 SEHNR, CDR2 FQNEAQ (reference sequence). The CDR3 loop reads CASSSGTSGSLETQYF. The CDR3 region has the DNA TGTGCCAGCAGCTCAGGGACTAGCGGGAGTCTGGAGACCCAGTACTTC. Full variable domain (rest looked up from reference TRBV7-9 and TRBJ2-5): DTGVSQNPRHKITKRGQNVTFRCDPISEHNRLYWYRQTLGQGPEFLTYFQNEAQLEKSRLLSDRFSAERPKGSFSTLEIQRTEQGDSAMYLCASSSGTSGSLETQYFGPGTRLLVL.

The chain is built from TRBV30 and TRBJ2-7; 13 bases fit TRBD2. Germline loops: CDR1 GTSNPN, CDR2 SVGIG (reference sequence). V shed 7 bases, J shed 6 bases, and the junction held 12 bases outside the gene matches. The CDR3 extends over 15 amino acids. The CDR3, as DNA: TGTGCCTCAACCCCGGGACTAGCGGGATTGGGCGAGCAGTACTTC. This gives the protein CASTPGLAGLGEQYF. The full variable domain, completed using reference TRBV30 and TRBJ2-7, is SQTIHQWPATLVQPVGSPLSLECTVEGTSNPNLYWYRQAAGRGLQLLFYSVGIGQISSEVPQNLSASRPQDRQFILSSKKLLLSDSGFYLCASTPGLAGLGEQYFGPGTRLTVT.

The chain uses TRBV11-3 and TRBJ2-1; 7 nucleotides agree with TRBD2. V shed 3 bases and J 8 bases; nucleotides not matched to a gene: 10. The CDR3 is made up of 15 amino acids. The germline gives CDR1 SGHNT, CDR2 YENEEA. The CDR3: CASSLSAGVPHEQFF. In nucleotides, the CDR3 is TGTGCCAGCAGCTTGTCGGCGGGAGTCCCCCATGAGCAGTTCTTC.

This chain joins TRBV11-2 and TRBJ2-7, with TRBD2 matching 13 bases. V lost 2 bases, J lost 3 bases, and 13 bases stayed unmatched. The CDR3 sequence is 19 residues long. Germline CDR1 SGHAT, CDR2 FQNNGV. This CDR3 reads CASSLIRVGLAGLDYEQYF. The CDR3 DNA reads as TGTGCCAGCAGCTTAATCAGGGTGGGACTAGCGGGACTAGACTACGAGCAGTACTTC.

The V gene is TRBV6-4, the J gene TRBJ2-3; D is uncertain. This CDR3 is built from 13 residues. Germline CDR1 is MRHNA and CDR2 is SNTAGT. Deletions cut 2 bases from V and 3 bases from J, with 6 bases between. This CDR3 reads CASSDAETDTQYF. CDR3 in DNA: TGTGCCAGCAGTGACGCCGAGACAGATACGCAGTATTTT.

The rearrangement uses TRBV27 and TRBJ2-3; D is tentatively TRBD1 or TRBD2 (6 bases each). Deletions cut 7 bases from V and 1 base from J, with 18 bases between. Germline CDR1 and CDR2: MNHEY and SMNVEV (reference sequence). The CDR3 totals 16 residues. As DNA, the CDR3 is TGTGCCAGCACGCCCCTTGGGGGGCCGGGCACAGATACGCAGTATTTT. It encodes CASTPLGGPGTDTQYF.

The rearrangement links TRBV5-4 to TRBJ2-1; 7 bases fit TRBD2. The CDR3 length is 16 residues. Looked up from germline, CDR1 is SGHNT and CDR2 is YYREEE (reference sequence). Trimming removed 4 bases from V and 9 bases from J; junction bases left unmatched: 16. The CDR3 bases are TGTGCCAGCAGCCTCGGGCGACTAAGCGGGATGGGTGAGCAGTTCTTC. Its translation: CASSLGRLSGMGEQFF.

The chain is built from TRBV3-1 (or the pseudogene TRBV3-2) and TRBJ2-1; TRBD2 is a possible D gene (6 bases). Germline lookup yields CDR1 LGHDT and CDR2 YNNKEL (reference sequence). Trimming pared 0 bases from V and 8 bases from J, leaving 11 bases between. The CDR3 is 14 amino acids. The CDR3: CASSQDFWGDEQFF. The CDR3 DNA is TGTGCCAGCAGCCAAGATTTCTGGGGGGATGAGCAGTTCTTC.

The chain recombines TRBV7-3 with TRBJ2-1; 13 bases align to TRBD2. This CDR3 contains 14 residues. CDR1 is SGHTA, CDR2 FQGTGA, per germline. J gave up 9 bases and V 4 bases, and 3 bases lay outside the gene matches. The CDR3 region is CASSSRLAGGEQFF. For the CDR3, the DNA is TGTGCCAGCAGCTCTAGACTAGCGGGGGGTGAGCAGTTCTTC.